Listed here are 19 T cell receptor beta chains from one sample, sequenced in a study of blood T cell repertoires in COVID-19. TCRdb keeps only in-frame clones here, not all; method: immunoSEQ multiplex PCR. This table holds around 440,000 clones, around 89% found once. Sequenced sample: peripheral blood. These receptors came from a woman aged 50 to 60 with COVID-19, enrolled during active disease.

This clone was observed once. The chain's CDR3 is CASSPWPEDRGIYGYTF. CDR3 sequence (DNA): TGTGCCAGCAGCCCATGGCCCGAGGACAGGGGAATATATGGCTACACCTTC. The genes are TRBV5-4 and TRBJ1-2; TRBD1 agrees at 9 bases. This CDR3 region has 17 residues. V was pared by 4 bases and J by 5 bases, with 15 bases of the junction left unmatched. Germline V gene sequence: CDR1 SGHNT, CDR2 YYREEE (reference sequence). Together with reference TRBV5-4 and TRBJ1-2, the CDR3 gives the full variable domain: ETGVTQSPTHLIKTRGQQVTLRCSSQSGHNTVSWYQQALGQGPQFIFQYYREEENGRGNFPPRFSGLQFPNYSSELNVNALELDDSALYLCASSPWPEDRGIYGYTFGSGTRLTVV.

The chain carries TRBV27 and TRBJ2-7, with TRBD1 as a possible D gene (7 bases). V lost 7 bases to trimming and J lost 6 bases, with 13 bases between them. Germline assignment: CDR1 MNHEY and CDR2 SMNVEV (reference sequence). The CDR3 totals 12 residues. The CDR3 bases are TGTGCCAGCACAGGGGGAGGTCGCGAGCAGTACTTC. Translation gives CASTGGGREQYF.

This sequence joins TRBV15 and TRBJ1-1, with a possible D match to TRBD1 (5 bases). Trimming removed 10 bases at V and 0 bases at J, with 12 bases between. This CDR3 is 13 amino acids long. Germline V CDR1 and CDR2: LNHNV, YYDKDF (reference sequence). The CDR3 DNA reads TGTGCCATAAGTAGGGGTTTGAACACTGAAGCTTTCTTT. It specifies CAISRGLNTEAFF.

The chain is built from TRBV6-2 or TRBV6-3 and TRBJ2-7; D is ambiguous. This CDR3 spans 12 amino acids. V lost 6 bases, J lost 1 base, and 7 bases lay in between. Germline CDR1 and CDR2: MNHEY and SVGEGT. CDR3 nucleotide sequence: TGTGCCAGCAGCCCACTTTCCTACGAGCAGTACTTC. It yields the protein CASSPLSYEQYF.

The gene calls are TRBV30 and TRBJ2-1; no clear D. The CDR3 is 15 amino acids. V lost 0 bases, J lost 2 bases, and 11 bases lay in between. CDR1 GTSNPN and CDR2 SVGIG come from the germline V gene (reference sequence). CDR3 protein: CAWSVGGATYNEQFF. In DNA form, the CDR3 reads TGTGCCTGGAGTGTAGGCGGTGCAACCTACAATGAGCAGTTCTTC.

The chain links TRBV19 to TRBJ1-5, with a weak D call TRBD1 (5 bases). This CDR3 has 12 amino acids. Deletions cut 6 bases from V and 9 bases from J, with 12 bases between. CDR1 and CDR2 from the germline V gene are LNHDA and SQIVND (reference sequence). CDR3 sequence (DNA): TGTGCCAGTAGGGAGGGGAATGGGCCCCAGCATTTT. It specifies CASREGNGPQHF.

V usage is TRBV5-6 and J usage is TRBJ1-5, with D tentatively TRBD1 (6 bases). In germline, CDR1 is SGHDT, CDR2 YYEEEE. This CDR3 contains 16 residues. Trimming left V 4 bases short and J 0 bases short, with 14 bases between. The CDR3 protein is CASSPGGAGSNQPQHF. The CDR3 bases are TGTGCCAGCAGCCCGGGGGGGGCAGGTAGCAATCAGCCCCAGCATTTT.

The CDR3 nucleotides read TGTGCCAGCAGCCGTCCGGGACGGGAGAGCTCTGGGGCCAACGTCCTGACTTTC. It is translated as CASSRPGRESSGANVLTF. The V and J genes are TRBV7-9 and TRBJ2-6; tentative D call: TRBD2 (6 bases). V shed 5 bases and J shed 0 bases, with 17 bases lying between them. The CDR3 is made up of 18 amino acids. Germline-derived CDR1 and CDR2 are SEHNR and FQNEAQ (reference sequence).

This clone was detected only once. CDR3 amino acids: CASSRDRTEKLFF. Here the CDR3 DNA reads TGTGCCAGCAGTCGCGACAGGACTGAAAAACTGTTTTTT. This sequence joins TRBV27 and TRBJ1-4; possibly TRBD1 for D (6 bases). Between the trimmed V and J ends, which lost 5 bases and 7 bases, there was a span of 11 bases. This CDR3 is built from 13 residues. Germline loops: CDR1 MNHEY, CDR2 SMNVEV (reference sequence).

Regarding this clone: This same CDR3 is encoded by further DNA sequences in the sample. V usage is TRBV29-1 and J usage is TRBJ1-1; tentatively, D is TRBD1 (5 bases). This CDR3 comprises 10 residues. V lost 6 bases to trimming and J lost 7 bases, with 9 bases between them. The germline V gene encodes CDR1 SQVTM and CDR2 ANQGSEA. In DNA, the CDR3 is TGCAGCGTCAGAACAGGTGAAGCTTTCTTT. Encoded protein: CSVRTGEAFF.

The gene calls are TRBV30 and TRBJ2-7; 12 nucleotides align to TRBD1. This CDR3 spans 15 amino acids. After removal of 2 bases from V and 2 bases from J, the junction contained 4 bases not matched to a gene. The germline gives CDR1 GTSNPN, CDR2 SVGIG (reference sequence). Here the CDR3 DNA reads TGTGCCTGGAGTCGCGGGACAGGGGGCCCCTACGAGCAGTACTTC. Protein product: CAWSRGTGGPYEQYF.

The rearrangement joins TRBV18 to TRBJ1-2, with 9 bases lining up with TRBD1. The J segment lost 8 bases and the V segment lost 2 bases, leaving 6 bases of the junction unmatched. CDR1 KGHSH and CDR2 LQKENI come from the germline V gene. CDR3 length equals 14 residues. CDR3: CASSPMDRGGGYTF. CDR3 nucleotides: TGTGCCAGCTCACCAATGGACAGGGGCGGAGGCTACACCTTC.

The chain combines TRBV9 with TRBJ2-2; D uncertain. Germline V gene data show CDR1 as SGDLS and CDR2 as YYNGEE. V lost 3 bases to trimming and J lost 4 bases, with 7 bases between them. CDR3 length: 13 amino acids. The CDR3: CASSEPVTGELFF. CDR3 coding DNA: TGTGCCAGCAGCGAGCCCGTCACCGGGGAGCTGTTTTTT.

The chain recombines TRBV30 with TRBJ1-1, with D uncertain. The CDR3 contains 12 residues. CDR1 and CDR2 from the germline V gene are GTSNPN and SVGIG (reference sequence). With 7 bases removed from V and 8 bases from J, the gap between germline ends came to 17 bases. DNA for the CDR3: TGTGCCTTGGAGCAGATGGCCGCGGAAGCTTTCTTT. This encodes CALEQMAAEAFF.

The CDR3 region is CASSAGPSRDTGELFF. The CDR3 DNA is TGTGCCAGCAGCGCCGGCCCGTCGAGGGACACCGGGGAGCTGTTTTTT. The chain carries TRBV9 and TRBJ2-2; possible D gene TRBD2, 5 bases. The CDR3 has 16 amino acids. The V gene lost 3 bases and the J gene lost 3 bases, with 15 bases spanning the gap. Germline V CDR1 and CDR2: SGDLS, YYNGEE. The entire variable domain, with the rest obtained from reference TRBV9 and TRBJ2-2, is as follows: DSGVTQTPKHLITATGQRVTLRCSPRSGDLSVYWYQQSLDQGLQFLIQYYNGEERAKGNILERFSAQQFPDLHSELNLSSLELGDSALYFCASSAGPSRDTGELFFGEGSRLTVL.

V gene TRBV6-5 combines with J gene TRBJ2-1, with no clear D. The length of the CDR3 is 12 residues. V lost 0 bases to trimming and J lost 7 bases, with 4 bases between them. Germline-derived CDR1 and CDR2 are MNHEY and SVGAGI. CDR3 sequence reads: CASSYSANEQFF. The DNA of the CDR3 is TGTGCCAGCAGTTACTCAGCGAATGAGCAGTTCTTC.

This clone has only a few counts. The chain couples TRBV6-1 to TRBJ2-3, with 10 bases lining up with TRBD2. The CDR3 contains 19 residues. Looked up from germline, CDR1 is MNHNS and CDR2 is SASEGT. With 2 bases clipped from V and 0 bases from J, the junction kept 11 bases outside the gene matches. The CDR3 protein is CASSEFGVSGGPSTDTQYF. In DNA, the CDR3 is TGTGCCAGCAGTGAATTTGGGGTTAGCGGGGGGCCTAGCACAGATACGCAGTATTTT.

This sequence joins TRBV6-5 and TRBJ2-2; the D gene is possibly TRBD1 (6 bases). V was shortened by 1 base and J by 6 bases, with 12 bases between the two germline ends. The germline V gene has CDR1 MNHEY and CDR2 SVGAGI. The CDR3 runs to 15 residues. CDR3 sequence (DNA): TGTGCCAGCAGTTACTGGACAGAAGCCCCCGGGGAGCTGTTTTTT. It yields the protein CASSYWTEAPGELFF.

V is TRBV6-1 and J is TRBJ1-5; D not resolved. Germline V lookup: CDR1 MNHNS, CDR2 SASEGT. CDR3 length equals 15 residues. V was cut by 0 bases and J by 4 bases, with 10 bases left in between. In nucleotides, the CDR3 is TGTGCCAGCAGTGAAGCCCGGGTCCTGAATCAGCCCCAGCATTTT. It is translated as CASSEARVLNQPQHF.